A single sample is the source of the 27 T cell receptor beta chains below, sequenced in a study of tumor-infiltrating lymphocytes in localized non-small cell lung cancer. The assay was immunoSEQ multiplex PCR, and TCRdb's table has in-frame clones only and misses some. The sample has around 6,500 clones; around 77% are singletons. The specimen was lung tumor tissue. These receptors were obtained from a human donor with non-small cell lung cancer.

V and J are TRBV7-3 and TRBJ1-5, with TRBD1 identical over 8 bases. Per the germline V gene, CDR1 is SGHTA and CDR2 is FQGTGA. CDR3 length: 15 amino acids. V shed 5 bases and J 4 bases; nucleotides not matched to a gene: 7. The CDR3 protein is CASSPPGQENQPQHF. The CDR3 nucleotides read TGTGCCAGCAGCCCACCGGGACAGGAAAATCAGCCCCAGCATTTT.

The chain joins TRBV29-1 to TRBJ2-3, with 9 bases matching TRBD2. The CDR3 has 14 residues. Trimming at V came to 4 bases and at J to 2 bases, leaving 4 bases not matched to a gene. Germline V CDR1 and CDR2: SQVTM, ANQGSEA. CDR3 amino acids: CSVATSGSTDTQYF. CDR3 coding DNA: TGCAGCGTTGCGACTAGCGGTTCCACAGATACGCAGTATTTT.

The CDR3, as DNA: TGCGCCAGCAGCTTGGAACAGGGACCTGAAGCTTTCTTT. Translated, it gives CASSLEQGPEAFF. The chain uses TRBV5-1 and TRBJ1-1, with D tentatively TRBD1 (6 bases). V shed 0 bases and J shed 6 bases, with 9 bases lying between them. Germline CDR1 reads SGHRS; CDR2 reads YFSETQ. The CDR3 is 13 amino acids. The full variable domain, rest sourced from reference TRBV5-1 and TRBJ1-1, is KAGVTQTPRYLIKTRGQQVTLSCSPISGHRSVSWYQQTPGQGLQFLFEYFSETQRNKGNFPGRFSGRQFSNSRSEMNVSTLELGDSALYLCASSLEQGPEAFFGQGTRLTVV.

The chain joins TRBV6-5 to TRBJ1-1; TRBD1 aligns across 9 bases. The CDR3 runs 13 residues. Germline V gene data show CDR1 as MNHEY and CDR2 as SVGAGI. V was pared by 5 bases and J by 4 bases, with 2 bases of the junction left unmatched. DNA for the CDR3: TGTGCCAGCAGTGCGACAGGGGGCACTGAAGCTTTCTTT. Translation: CASSATGGTEAFF.

This clone was seen a single time. This rearrangement joins TRBV7-2 to TRBJ2-3, with D uncertain. The V gene's germline CDR1 is SGHTA and CDR2 FQGNSA. CDR3 size: 13 residues. Trimming removed 0 bases at V and 2 bases at J, with 3 bases between. The CDR3 DNA reads as TGTGCCAGCAGCTTAGCTAACACAGATACGCAGTATTTT. This encodes CASSLANTDTQYF.

The rearrangement uses TRBV11-3 and TRBJ2-1, with D uncertain. Deletions cut 5 bases from V and 9 bases from J, with 14 bases between. This CDR3 comprises 13 residues. In germline, CDR1 is SGHNT, CDR2 YENEEA. CDR3 coding DNA: TGTGCCAGCAGCCCCCTAAGGTTCGGTGAGCAGTTCTTC. It codes for CASSPLRFGEQFF.

This chain uses TRBV2 with TRBJ1-1; D ambiguous. Germline-derived CDR1 and CDR2 are SNHLY and FYNNEI. The CDR3 consists of 13 residues. Trimming removed 1 base from V and 3 bases from J, with 6 bases in between. CDR3: CASSEGRHTEAFF. CDR3 bases: TGTGCCAGCAGTGAAGGGAGGCACACTGAAGCTTTCTTT. Full variable domain (outside the CDR3, taken from reference TRBV2 and TRBJ1-1): EPEVTQTPSHQVTQMGQEVILRCVPISNHLYFYWYRQILGQKVEFLVSFYNNEISEKSEIFDDQFSVERPDGSNFTLKIRSTKLEDSAMYFCASSEGRHTEAFFGQGTRLTVV.

This chain joins TRBV30 and TRBJ1-2; D gene unclear. In germline, CDR1 is GTSNPN, CDR2 SVGIG (reference sequence). This CDR3 is built from 15 residues. The ends were cut back, 3 bases at V and 3 bases at J, with 17 bases in the middle. This CDR3 is CAWSPGIISHYGYTF. CDR3 DNA sequence: TGTGCCTGGAGCCCCGGGATTATCTCACACTATGGCTACACCTTC. The whole variable domain, filled in from reference TRBV30 and TRBJ1-2, reads SQTIHQWPATLVQPVGSPLSLECTVEGTSNPNLYWYRQAAGRGLQLLFYSVGIGQISSEVPQNLSASRPQDRQFILSSKKLLLSDSGFYLCAWSPGIISHYGYTFGSGTRLTVV.

The chain joins TRBV27 to TRBJ2-7; 11 bases fit TRBD1. Germline-derived CDR1 and CDR2 are MNHEY and SMNVEV (reference sequence). V dropped 5 bases and J dropped 5; count of bases not matched to a gene: 8. This CDR3 has 15 amino acids. CDR3 protein: CASSVGTGGFDEQYF. The CDR3 bases are TGTGCCAGCAGTGTCGGGACAGGGGGTTTCGACGAGCAGTACTTC.

The chain combines TRBV7-8 with TRBJ1-1; no reliable D call. Trimming shortened V by 5 bases and J by 1 base, and 11 bases separated the two germline ends. Germline V gene data show CDR1 as SGHVS and CDR2 as FQNEAQ. The CDR3 sequence is 14 residues long. CDR3 in amino acids: CASSPGVENTEAFF. CDR3 bases: TGTGCCAGCAGCCCCGGAGTGGAGAACACTGAAGCTTTCTTT.

V and J are TRBV28 and TRBJ1-4, with unresolved D. This CDR3 contains 14 residues. Per the germline V gene, CDR1 is MDHEN and CDR2 is SYDVKM. V lost 2 bases, J lost 7 bases, and 11 bases lay in between. CDR3 DNA: TGTGCCAGCAGTTTAGCCGGTAATGCTGAAAAACTGTTTTTT. Protein: CASSLAGNAEKLFF.

V and J are TRBV30 and TRBJ2-7; the match to TRBD1 covers 7 bases. Trimming removed 5 bases from V and 6 bases from J; junction bases left unmatched: 7. Germline CDR1 is GTSNPN and CDR2 is SVGIG (reference sequence). This CDR3 comprises 12 residues. The CDR3 DNA sequence: TGTGCCTGGGAACTTGACAGGGTCGAGCAGTACTTC. Amino acid sequence: CAWELDRVEQYF.

The chain has TRBV19 and TRBJ2-1; D not resolved. V lost 9 bases to trimming and J lost 7 bases, with 16 bases between them. CDR1 LNHDA and CDR2 SQIVND come from the germline V gene (reference sequence). This CDR3 has 13 residues. This CDR3 is CASMDLTVNEQFF. CDR3 nucleotide sequence: TGTGCCAGCATGGACCTAACCGTGAATGAGCAGTTCTTC.

The chain joins TRBV7-9 to TRBJ1-5; D unclear. Germline CDR1 is SEHNR and CDR2 is FQNEAQ (reference sequence). The CDR3 covers 13 residues. Deletions cut 2 bases from V and 2 bases from J, with 4 bases between. CDR3 coding DNA: TGTGCCAGCAGCTTATCTGGCAATCAGCCCCAGCATTTT. This translates into CASSLSGNQPQHF.

The V call is TRBV5-4, the J call TRBJ1-5; TRBD1 agrees at 10 bases. Germline V gives CDR1 SGHNT, CDR2 YYREEE (reference sequence). Trimming cost V 4 bases and J 5 bases; bases outside gene matches: 3. The CDR3 is 14 residues long. Written as DNA, the CDR3 is TGTGCCAGCAGCGAGGGACAGGGGTATCAGCCCCAGCATTTT. Amino acids: CASSEGQGYQPQHF.

This sequence joins TRBV5-1 and TRBJ2-5, with 9 bases fitting TRBD2. In germline, CDR1 is SGHRS, CDR2 YFSETQ. Unmatched junction bases numbered 4, after V lost 0 bases and J lost 7 bases. This CDR3 comprises 14 residues. Here the CDR3 DNA reads TGCGCCAGCAGCTTGGCTAGCGGGATGGGGACCCAGTACTTC. This gives the protein CASSLASGMGTQYF.

The gene calls are TRBV29-1 and TRBJ2-3; 9 bases match TRBD2. V gave up 3 bases and J gave up 3 bases; unmatched junction bases: 4. This CDR3 has 14 residues. Looked up from germline, CDR1 is SQVTM and CDR2 is ANQGSEA. CDR3 amino acids: CSVDVAGATDTQYF. The CDR3, as DNA: TGCAGCGTTGATGTAGCGGGAGCAACAGATACGCAGTATTTT.

The chain carries TRBV9 and TRBJ1-3; 8 nucleotides match TRBD1. Per the germline V gene, CDR1 is SGDLS and CDR2 is YYNGEE. The CDR3 spans 17 residues. V shed 1 base and J 0 bases; nucleotides not matched to a gene: 6. The CDR3 reads CASSVSGTGPSGNTIYF. The CDR3 region has the DNA TGTGCCAGCAGCGTAAGTGGGACAGGTCCCTCTGGAAACACCATATATTTT. The whole variable domain, filled in from reference TRBV9 and TRBJ1-3, reads DSGVTQTPKHLITATGQRVTLRCSPRSGDLSVYWYQQSLDQGLQFLIQYYNGEERAKGNILERFSAQQFPDLHSELNLSSLELGDSALYFCASSVSGTGPSGNTIYFGEGSWLTVV.

The chain couples TRBV5-6 to TRBJ1-2; D is uncertain. Trimming took 5 bases from V and 8 from J, leaving 16 bases between them. The CDR3 runs to 13 residues. Germline V gene sequence: CDR1 SGHDT, CDR2 YYEEEE. The CDR3 reads CASRPSRVRGYTF. The CDR3 nucleotides read TGTGCCAGCAGGCCCTCGCGGGTCCGGGGCTACACCTTC.

The chain has TRBV5-4 and TRBJ1-6; tentative D call: TRBD1 (5 bases). CDR1 is SGHNT and CDR2 is YYREEE in the germline V gene (reference sequence). Trimming stripped 3 bases from V and 10 bases from J, with 17 bases between. CDR3 length: 15 residues. The DNA for the CDR3 is TGTGCCAGCAGCTCCCGGGGGTCCCCCGGGTCACCCCTCCACTTT. Protein product: CASSSRGSPGSPLHF. Full variable domain (missing parts from reference TRBV5-4 and TRBJ1-6): ETGVTQSPTHLIKTRGQQVTLRCSSQSGHNTVSWYQQALGQGPQFIFQYYREEENGRGNFPPRFSGLQFPNYSSELNVNALELDDSALYLCASSSRGSPGSPLHFGNGTRLTVT.

The CDR3 reads CASSPEGAATSTEAFF. CDR3 sequence (DNA): TGTGCCAGCAGCCCGGAGGGGGCAGCAACGAGCACTGAAGCTTTCTTT. The rearrangement uses TRBV11-2 and TRBJ1-1; 7 nucleotides agree with TRBD1. The germline V gene has CDR1 SGHAT and CDR2 FQNNGV. Unmatched junction bases numbered 13, after V lost 5 bases and J lost 4 bases. The CDR3 covers 16 residues.

The chain recombines TRBV5-1 with TRBJ1-2, with 8 bases fitting TRBD1. The trim removed 4 bases at V and 7 bases at J, leaving 6 bases unmatched. This CDR3 contains 13 residues. The germline V gene encodes CDR1 SGHRS and CDR2 YFSETQ. As DNA, the CDR3 is TGCGCCAGCAGCGCCGGGACAGGTCCTGGCTACACCTTC. It codes for CASSAGTGPGYTF.

The gene calls are TRBV11-2 and TRBJ1-1; D call uncertain. Trimming cost V 1 base and J 6 bases, with 12 bases left between them. In germline, CDR1 is SGHAT, CDR2 FQNNGV. The CDR3 has 14 amino acids. The CDR3: CASSLAPGSAEAFF. CDR3 bases: TGTGCCAGCAGCTTAGCCCCGGGTTCGGCTGAAGCTTTCTTT.

The chain recombines TRBV6-1 with TRBJ2-2, with D uncertain. The CDR3 length is 14 residues. V was pared by 6 bases and J by 0 bases, with 8 bases between. CDR1 is MNHNS, CDR2 SASEGT, per germline. CDR3 in DNA: TGTGCCAGCAGCCTGGTTGCGAACACCGGGGAGCTGTTTTTT. Translating it yields CASSLVANTGELFF.

This clone appeared once. V usage is TRBV28 and J usage is TRBJ2-2; a weak D match, TRBD1 (6 bases). Germline V gene data show CDR1 as MDHEN and CDR2 as SYDVKM. Trimming stripped 5 bases from V and 4 bases from J, with 17 bases between. CDR3 length: 16 residues. The CDR3 loop reads CASSPGQGRRTGELFF. The CDR3 DNA follows: TGTGCCAGCAGTCCAGGCCAGGGGCGGCGCACCGGGGAGCTGTTTTTT.

The V gene is TRBV29-1, the J gene TRBJ1-2, with D hard to call. The CDR3 runs to 15 residues. Germline lookup yields CDR1 SQVTM and CDR2 ANQGSEA. Trimming left V 3 bases short and J 4 bases short, with 18 bases between. The CDR3 protein is CSVEEDEGVGYGYTF. The CDR3 DNA is TGCAGCGTTGAGGAAGACGAGGGTGTGGGCTATGGCTACACCTTC.

V gene TRBV10-3 combines with J gene TRBJ2-1; D tentatively fits TRBD1 or TRBD2 (6 bases each). Germline loops: CDR1 ENHRY, CDR2 SYGVKD. Trimming took off 6 bases at V and 7 bases at J, with 19 bases between the two ends. This CDR3 is 15 amino acids long. The CDR3 coding sequence is TGTGCCATCAGCGGGGCCGGGGGCGCGAGGAATGAGCAGTTCTTC. This gives the protein CAISGAGGARNEQFF.